This T cell receptor (beta chain) was recovered during a study of T cells in Graves' hyperthyroidism and ophthalmopathy (dated by TCRdb to about 2019). Broadly, across the study: Peripheral blood samples were taken at initial diagnosis, before any treatment was given. A discovery cohort of about a hundred patients, roughly 45 with Graves' ophthalmopathy and 55 to 60 with stable Graves' hyperthyroidism, was used to find distinguishing TCR V-J signatures. Prospective prediction of ophthalmopathy was tested in an independent validation cohort of fewer than 20 hyperthyroidism patients and 15 to 17 patients who later progressed to ophthalmopathy. The approximately 100 discovery patients were randomly divided into training and test sets at a 7:3 ratio. In six Graves' hyperthyroidism patients, the study also compared T-cell repertoires from thyroid tissue with T-cell repertoires from blood. After blood sampling, hyperthyroidism patients were treated with methimazole at a starting dose of 30 mg daily, and ophthalmopathy patients were treated with high-dose intravenous methylprednisolone. TCR Vbeta CDR3 sequencing of 120 to 150 peripheral blood samples (over 40 ophthalmopathy, 70 to 85 hyperthyroidism and some 17 progressor patients) is reported in the paper.

From the cysteine up to the phenylalanine, the CDR3 has a length of 14 residues. Of all the DNA, just the CDR3 is kept, 42 bases in frame from base 1. The germline V gene yields SGHVS for CDR1 and FQNEAQ for CDR2. Trimming takes 7 bases from V and 5 bases from J, and the germline ends sit 17 bases apart. The investigation overall reported the following: No statistical method was used to set the sample size in advance, and investigators knew the group allocation. In validation, progression to ophthalmopathy was predicted by the model with 55% to 71% sensitivity and just over 72% specificity, a median of around 5.9 months before onset. Ophthalmopathy was separated from stable hyperthyroidism by a 13 V-J signature model, with approximately 86% sensitivity and roughly 84% specificity obtained in cross-validation and 80%/75% obtained in testing. Most expanded thyroid clonotypes (frequency above 0.001) were also found in blood, which suggests that blood repertoires may mirror thyroid immune responses.

The TCR beta CDR3 regions were amplified from RNA transcripts. For the first round of RT-PCR on the TCR CDR3, the HTBI primer set was used together with the Qiagen OneStep RT-PCR kit. Libraries were constructed in a second round of multiplex PCR, after which size selection and purification were performed. Paired-end sequencing of the libraries was performed with 100 bp reads on an Illumina HiSeq2000. The authors processed their data as follows. SOAPnuke was used to process the raw data, throwing out any read that contained adapters or uncalled bases, had a mean Phred below 15, or lacked an exact constant-primer or identifier match. High-quality paired reads were merged using COPE v1.2.5, and each unique nucleotide sequence was defined as a clonotype. MiTCR v1.1 was used to align the clonotypes against IMGT TRBV, TRBD and TRBJ reference segments. The analysis included only V-J combinations with a frequency above 0.0001, which together covered around 99% of the repertoires. The TCS score was defined as the ratio of F50 (clonal expansion) to E x V (chaos), calculated using BLOSUM62-based TCRdist between CDR3 peptides within each V-J. Welch's t-statistics and random forest reduced around 520 V-J features to 10 to 15, which were used in a naive Bayes classifier (R e1071). The similarity between thyroid and blood repertoires was quantified using the Morisita-Horn index. The raw public data were reprocessed by TCRdb itself: fastp quality trimming at Q25, MiXCR clonotype calling, in-frame beta chains only. CDR3 protein sequences are deduplicated, and each keeps its most common genes and DNA. TCRdb's processing, not the authors' own work, is the source of the V and J calls. A total of 800,000 or so distinct CDR3 sequences appear in this sample, approximately 40% of them only once. The leading ten clones occupy around 10% of the sample.

Stable Graves' hyperthyroidism was defined as the absence of progression to ophthalmopathy over 18 months of follow-up. Hyperthyroidism patients were aged 18 to 65 years and newly diagnosed, with disease duration of less than 2 months. Exclusion was applied to patients with uncontrolled infections, other autoimmune diseases, pregnancy or lactation. Diagnoses were established on the basis of clinical symptoms, serum thyroxine and TRAb, thyroid ultrasound, and orbital computed tomography. PBMCs were separated from roughly 10 ml of fresh peripheral blood using Ficoll-Paque density gradient centrifugation. Total RNA was extracted with Trizol reagent, and quality was checked on an Agilent 2100 Bioanalyzer. This clonotype was seen at least ten times. It has no known antigen specificity. Per-base qualities were not stored, and no clone one base away is much larger.

The receptor comes from a man between 18 and 35 years old with Graves' hyperthyroidism. The V and J segments used are TRBV7-8 and TRBJ1-2; the D gene remains uncertain. Specimen: blood. The base sequence is TGTGCCAGCACCCCAACCTCGACGGCGTATGGCTACACCTTC. Translation gives CASTPTSTAYGYTF. Outside the CDR3, residues come from the reference TRBV7-8 and TRBJ1-2 proteins, so the full variable domain is: GAGVSQSPRYKVAKRGQDVALRCDPISGHVSLFWYQQALGQGPEFLTYFQNEAQLDKSGLPSDRFFAERPEGSVSTLKIQRTQQEDSAVYLCASTPTSTAYGYTFGSGTRLTVV.